This note documents a single TCR beta chain sequence. This sample was included in a study of blood T cell repertoires in COVID-19. Study details: Acute-phase and convalescent COVID-19 samples originated in the United States, Italy and Spain. PBMCs, B-cell-depleted T cells, or T cells were the source of the cDNA or gDNA that made up the material.

Study processing details: The authors estimated nucleated cell counts from reference gene primer amplification. Some clones are missing from TCRdb's copy, which holds only in-frame ones; the method was immunoSEQ multiplex PCR. V and J calls and clone size are given by that table; D and trimming were obtained from the DNA. The top ten clones hold roughly 2.1% of a sample with 45,000 or so clones, more than 75% of them seen once. V lost 0 bases, J lost 9 bases, and 15 bases lay in between. The CDR3 sequence is 16 residues long. Germline CDR1 LGHNA, CDR2 YNFKEQ. The sample taken for sequencing was peripheral blood. The V call is TRBV4-2, the J call TRBJ1-6, with D possibly TRBD1 on 6 matching bases. The sequence came from a woman in her sixties with acute or convalescent COVID-19. Written as DNA, the CDR3 is TGTGCCAGCAGCCAAGATCGGGCAGGGGCCTTTTCACCCCTCCACTTT. It yields the protein CASSQDRAGAFSPLHF.